A single sample gave rise to the 29 T cell receptor beta chains below, sequenced in a study of blood T cells in healthy people across ages. The second PCR ran about 6 to 12 cycles with a sample-barcoded 5' primer and J-beta primers. TCRdb re-analysed the 5' RACE reads in MiXCR, keeping a single row per CDR3 protein. This table has roughly 680,000 distinct CDR3 sequences, about 50% appearing once. Sample: blood. The receptor set was obtained from a woman aged 80 or over in good health.

There are many counts of this clonotype. The chain joins TRBV28 to TRBJ2-1; the match to TRBD2 covers 14 bases. The ends lost 9 bases at V and 6 bases at J; junction bases unmatched: 13. There are 17 residues in the CDR3. Germline V gene data show CDR1 as MDHEN and CDR2 as SYDVKM. CDR3 in DNA: TGTGCCAGTCTGGGACTAGCGGGAGAAAGGATAGGCAATGAGCAGTTCTTC. Its protein is CASLGLAGERIGNEQFF.

V usage is TRBV6-6 and J usage is TRBJ2-1; D is unclear. The CDR3 runs to 16 residues. Germline V gene sequence: CDR1 MNHNY, CDR2 SVGAGI (reference sequence). Trimming left V 0 bases short and J 8 bases short, with 17 bases between. DNA for the CDR3: TGTGCCAGCAGTTACTCGAATATCCAAACCTTGGATGAGCAGTTCTTC. Its protein is CASSYSNIQTLDEQFF.

The chain has TRBV30 and TRBJ1-4; TRBD1 might be the D (6 bases). Looked up from germline, CDR1 is GTSNPN and CDR2 is SVGIG (reference sequence). CDR3 length: 12 residues. V was trimmed by 3 bases and J by 8 bases, leaving 10 bases between them. This chain's CDR3 is CAWSTQGEKLFF. CDR3 DNA: TGTGCCTGGAGCACACAGGGAGAAAAACTGTTTTTT.

The chain is built from TRBV11-2 and TRBJ2-5; 7 bases are a match to TRBD1. This CDR3 has 16 amino acids. The germline CDR1 and CDR2 sequences are SGHAT and FQNNGV. V was pared by 2 bases and J by 1 base, with 7 bases of the junction left unmatched. The CDR3 DNA is TGTGCCAGCAGCTTATTGGGGACAGTTCCCCAAGAGACCCAGTACTTC. This encodes CASSLLGTVPQETQYF.

This clonotype was seen more than once but under ten times. This rearrangement joins TRBV12-3 or TRBV12-4 to TRBJ2-7, with TRBD2 as a possible D gene (6 bases). The CDR3 contains 13 residues. Trimming shortened V by 5 bases and J by 6 bases, and 14 bases separated the two germline ends. Here the CDR3 DNA reads TGTGCCAGCAGTGTCCAGCGGGTTGCCGAGCAGTACTTC. Translation gives CASSVQRVAEQYF.

This clonotype showed up many times. The V call is TRBV28, the J call TRBJ2-7; D uncertain. V gave up 2 bases and J gave up 5 bases, with 7 bases separating them. Germline assignment: CDR1 MDHEN and CDR2 SYDVKM. The CDR3 is made up of 12 amino acids. The CDR3 loop reads CASSLVMNEQYF. The CDR3 region has the DNA TGTGCCAGCAGTTTAGTAATGAACGAGCAGTACTTC.

The chain joins TRBV27 to TRBJ2-7; TRBD2 matches at 8 bases. The CDR3 sequence is 15 residues long. After removal of 5 bases from V and 7 bases from J, the junction contained 13 bases not matched to a gene. In germline, CDR1 is MNHEY, CDR2 SMNVEV (reference sequence). The CDR3 reads CASSNGRAAYNEQYF. Here the CDR3 DNA reads TGTGCCAGCAGTAACGGGAGGGCCGCCTACAATGAGCAGTACTTC.

This chain uses TRBV29-1 with TRBJ2-2; no firm D call. Germline-derived CDR1 and CDR2 are SQVTM and ANQGSEA. There are 14 residues in the CDR3. V was trimmed by 4 bases and J by 0 bases, leaving 9 bases between them. This CDR3 is CSVATRSNTGELFF. The CDR3 nucleotides read TGCAGCGTTGCCACGAGGTCGAACACCGGGGAGCTGTTTTTT.

This clonotype has just a few counts. The chain combines TRBV12-3 or TRBV12-4 with TRBJ1-1; D gene ambiguous. The V gene lost 1 base and the J gene lost 11 bases, with 8 bases spanning the gap. CDR3 length equals 11 residues. As DNA, the CDR3 is TGTGCCAGCAGTTTAGGAGCCCCGGCTTTCTTT. This codes for CASSLGAPAFF.

V and J are TRBV7-9 and TRBJ2-1, with no clear D. Trimming cost V 3 bases and J 3 bases, with 3 bases left between them. Germline CDR1 and CDR2: SEHNR and FQNEAQ (reference sequence). The CDR3 totals 12 residues. CDR3 sequence reads: CASSFFYNEQFF. The CDR3, as DNA: TGTGCCAGCAGCTTCTTCTACAATGAGCAGTTCTTC.

Many counts were recorded for this clonotype. The chain joins TRBV7-2 to TRBJ2-5, with 9 bases lining up with TRBD1. The CDR3 has 15 amino acids. From germline, CDR1 is SGHTA and CDR2 FQGNSA. V trimming: 5 bases; J trimming: 4 bases; junction bases outside the gene matches: 8. The CDR3 nucleotides read TGTGCCAGCAGCCCCTGGGACAGGGTCCCAGAGACCCAGTACTTC. As protein: CASSPWDRVPETQYF.

In this sample, this clonotype turned up a few times. This rearrangement joins TRBV18 to TRBJ2-1; perhaps TRBD1 as D (6 bases). Near its end, the DNA agrees better with TRBJ2-7, so the J call may be wrong. The CDR3 runs 16 residues. Looked up from germline, CDR1 is KGHSH and CDR2 is LQKENI. The CDR3 protein is CASSPRTADSYNEQYF. CDR3 nucleotides: TGTGCCAGCTCACCCCGGACAGCCGACTCCTACAATGAGCAGTACTTC.

This clonotype has just a few counts. This chain uses TRBV27 with TRBJ2-5; the match to TRBD2 covers 11 bases. CDR1 is MNHEY, CDR2 SMNVEV, per germline (reference sequence). The CDR3 runs to 14 residues. V was pared by 8 bases and J by 11 bases, with 13 bases of the junction left unmatched. The CDR3 DNA reads as TGTGCCAGCCGGACTAGCGGGTACCGGAATGAGCAGTACTTC. It is translated as CASRTSGYRNEQYF.

This rearrangement joins TRBV11-3 to TRBJ1-6; D remains ambiguous. The CDR3 extends over 13 amino acids. V lost 2 bases to trimming and J lost 8 bases, with 7 bases between them. Looked up from germline, CDR1 is SGHNT and CDR2 is YENEEA. This CDR3 is CASSLRKDSPLHF. In nucleotides, the CDR3 is TGTGCCAGCAGCTTAAGGAAGGATTCACCCCTCCACTTT.

The CDR3 protein is CASSRSGTLSYNEQFF. In DNA form, the CDR3 reads TGTGCCAGCAGCCGTAGCGGGACGCTGTCCTACAATGAGCAGTTCTTC. J is TRBJ2-1 and V is TRBV11-3; 8 bases fit TRBD2. CDR1 and CDR2 from the germline V gene are SGHNT and YENEEA. The CDR3 covers 16 residues. J was trimmed by 1 base and V by 5 bases; bases with no gene match: 7.

This clonotype was counted between two and nine times. The gene calls are TRBV3-1 and TRBJ1-1; D is uncertain. The CDR3 extends over 13 amino acids. Trimming shortened V by 4 bases and J by 7 bases, and 13 bases separated the two germline ends. Germline CDR1 is LGHDT and CDR2 is YNNKEL (reference sequence). The CDR3 sequence is CASSRGDRGEAFF. As DNA, the CDR3 is TGTGCCAGCAGCCGAGGCGATCGGGGTGAAGCTTTCTTT.

The rearrangement links TRBV5-1 to TRBJ2-3, with 9 bases that match TRBD2. The J segment lost 3 bases and the V segment lost 2 bases, leaving 7 bases of the junction unmatched. CDR3 size: 16 residues. The germline V gene encodes CDR1 SGHRS and CDR2 YFSETQ. The CDR3 DNA follows: TGCGCCAGCAGCTTATTAGCGGGAGTGGGTACAGATACGCAGTATTTT. Its translation is CASSLLAGVGTDTQYF.

V is TRBV7-7 and J is TRBJ1-5; 8 positions match TRBD1. The CDR3 consists of 16 residues. CDR1 is SSHAT and CDR2 is FNYEAQ in the germline V gene (reference sequence). V was pared by 5 bases and J by 3 bases, with 9 bases of the junction left unmatched. CDR3 region: CASSPSTGDHNQPQHF. DNA for the CDR3: TGTGCCAGCAGCCCATCGACAGGGGACCACAATCAGCCCCAGCATTTT.

The rearrangement joins TRBV5-1 to TRBJ2-1; 12 bases fit TRBD2. There are 17 residues in the CDR3. V shed 7 bases, J shed 6 bases, and the junction held 14 bases outside the gene matches. Germline V gives CDR1 SGHRS, CDR2 YFSETQ. CDR3 residues: CASRRSTSGGPINEQFF. In DNA form, the CDR3 reads TGCGCCAGCCGGAGGTCGACTAGCGGGGGCCCCATCAATGAGCAGTTCTTC.

This clonotype appeared many times. The chain couples TRBV29-1 to TRBJ1-2; a weak D match, TRBD1 (5 bases). Trimming stripped 6 bases from V and 4 bases from J, with 15 bases between. Looked up from germline, CDR1 is SQVTM and CDR2 is ANQGSEA. The CDR3 runs 13 residues. The CDR3 protein is CSVLGRGVYGYTF. The CDR3 DNA sequence: TGCAGCGTCTTAGGGCGGGGGGTCTATGGCTACACCTTC.

On this clonotype itself: This may be a read error: a much more frequent sequence differs by one nucleotide. The V call is TRBV5-1, the J call TRBJ2-3; the match to TRBD2 covers 9 bases. The CDR3 consists of 15 residues. The germline V gene has CDR1 SGHRS and CDR2 YFSETQ. The V and J ends lost 7 bases and 3 bases, in that order; junction bases with no gene match: 9. The CDR3: CASGLAGGTTDTQYF. Written as DNA, the CDR3 is TGCGCCAGCGGCCTCGCGGGGGGGACGACAGATACGCAGTATTTT.

This clonotype was detected only once. The chain joins TRBV2 to TRBJ1-5, with 7 positions matching TRBD1. Germline V gene data show CDR1 as SNHLY and CDR2 as FYNNEI. V trimming: 3 bases; J trimming: 6 bases; junction bases outside the gene matches: 8. CDR3 length equals 15 residues. The chain's CDR3 is CASSDDRVRGQPQHF. The CDR3 coding sequence is TGTGCCAGCAGTGACGACAGGGTCAGGGGTCAGCCCCAGCATTTT.

The chain links TRBV5-1 to TRBJ2-2; no clear D. The CDR3 is 15 amino acids. CDR1 and CDR2 (germline): SGHRS, YFSETQ. Deletions cut 4 bases from V and 8 bases from J, with 18 bases between. The CDR3 loop reads CASSPPRPFGGELFF. DNA for the CDR3: TGCGCCAGCAGCCCCCCCCGACCGTTCGGGGGGGAGCTGTTTTTT.

This clonotype showed up just once. This may stem from a read error, because a much larger clone lies one nucleotide away. V usage is TRBV9 and J usage is TRBJ2-7; D unresolved. V was clipped by 0 bases and J by 7 bases, with 20 bases between them. The CDR3 extends over 16 amino acids. Germline assignment: CDR1 SGDLS and CDR2 YYNGEE. This chain's CDR3 is CASSVATGTYDNEQYF. CDR3 in DNA: TGTGCCAGCAGCGTAGCTACGGGTACATACGACAATGAGCAGTACTTC.

The chain links TRBV6-6 to TRBJ1-1; 7 bases match TRBD1. The CDR3 consists of 14 residues. CDR1 is MNHNY and CDR2 is SVGAGI in the germline V gene (reference sequence). V lost 7 bases to trimming and J lost 1 base; unmatched junction nucleotides: 6. The DNA for the CDR3 is TGTGCCAGCACCATACAGGGGAGGAACACTGAAGCTTTCTTT. This codes for CASTIQGRNTEAFF.

The DNA for the CDR3 is TGTGCCAGCAGTTACGGGGGTGGCGAAAAACTGTTTTTT. Its protein is CASSYGGGEKLFF. V and J are TRBV6-6 and TRBJ1-4; the D gene is possibly TRBD1 (5 bases). Between the trimmed V and J ends, which lost 2 bases and 8 bases, there was a span of 9 bases. This CDR3 region has 13 residues. CDR1 and CDR2 (germline): MNHNY, SVGAGI (reference sequence).

The J gene is TRBJ2-1, the V gene TRBV29-1; 9 bases are shared with TRBD1. Trimming at V came to 8 bases and at J to 8 bases, leaving 13 bases not matched to a gene. The CDR3 contains 14 residues. Germline loops: CDR1 SQVTM, CDR2 ANQGSEA. CDR3 in DNA: TGCAGCCCGATTTGGGGACAGGGAACCCATGAGCAGTTCTTC. It yields the protein CSPIWGQGTHEQFF.

This clonotype was detected once. This chain joins TRBV20-1 and TRBJ2-2; TRBD1 matches at 7 bases. Germline lookup yields CDR1 DFQATT and CDR2 SNEGSKA (reference sequence). CDR3 length: 17 amino acids. The V and J ends lost 0 bases and 5 bases, in that order; junction bases with no gene match: 12. This CDR3 reads CSARDRQGPTTTGELFF. CDR3 DNA sequence: TGCAGTGCTAGAGATCGACAGGGCCCCACCACTACCGGGGAGCTGTTTTTT.

As concerns this clonotype: An end of the junction does not agree with germline; a read error may underlie this. V and J are TRBV12-3 or TRBV12-4 and TRBJ1-6; D call uncertain. CDR3 length: 14 amino acids. As DNA, the CDR3 is TGTGCCAGCAGTCCCCGCGGGGAAGAATCACCCCCCCACTTT. This sequence encodes CASSPRGEESPPHF.